This T cell receptor (beta chain) is drawn from a study of beta chain features in type 1 diabetes. V shed 6 bases and J 2 bases; nucleotides not matched to a gene: 12. Germline CDR1 and CDR2: SNHLY and FYNNEI. The length of the CDR3 is 16 residues. This clone was recorded a few times. Its cognate antigen is unknown. Markers CD45RO/CCR7/CD25/CD127/CD95/CD27 served to sort CD4+ naive, central memory, regulatory and stem cell-like memory cells. Expressed TCRB transcripts got sequenced, as all isolated RNA was reverse transcribed. The repertoire was sequenced with immunoSEQ multiplex PCR; TCRdb's copy has only in-frame clones and lacks some. The sample carries more than 300,000 clones, around 7.6% recorded once. Points from the study as a whole: PCR might favor shorter templates, equally in patients and controls. Whether HLA type affects TCRB rearrangement stayed undetermined in the present work.

This receptor was obtained from a young woman in good health. The specimen sequenced was central memory CD4+ T cells from blood. This chain links TRBV2 with TRBJ2-5, with 7 bases lining up with TRBD1. Written as DNA, the CDR3 is TGTGCCAGCAGCCGAACCCCCCCCAGGGGGCAAGAGACCCAGTACTTC. Translating gives CASSRTPPRGQETQYF.